This is a list of T cell receptor beta chains from one sample in a study of blood T cell repertoires in COVID-19. Generated by immunoSEQ multiplex PCR, the TCRdb table keeps only in-frame clones and is missing some. Among over 250,000 clones, approximately 85% were seen once, and the ten largest hold 11%. The material sequenced was peripheral blood. All receptors come from a woman aged 70-85 years with acute or convalescent COVID-19. Each CDR3 is given with its conserved first and last residue. Fields, in order: clone size, V gene, D gene, J gene, CDR3 DNA, CDR3 protein. A D gene is named only where the DNA matches it firmly. Some rows mark clone size as missing; the rest say once, few, many or name a class of expanded clone.

.,TRBV5-6,.,TRBJ1-3,TGTGCCAGCAGCTTCGGGAGACTCTCTGGAAACACCATATATTTT,CASSFGRLSGNTIYF
once,TRBV13,.,TRBJ1-1,TGTGCCAGCAGCTTAGGGGGGGCGCGGTGGACTGAAGCTTTCTTT,CASSLGGARWTEAFF
.,TRBV7-7,.,TRBJ2-7,TGTGCTAGCAGCTTCGGCAGGGATGGAGAGCAGTACTTC,CASSFGRDGEQYF
once,TRBV7-9,TRBD1,TRBJ1-4,TGTGCCAGCACGGACAGGGGAACAACTAATGAAAAACTGTTTTTT,CASTDRGTTNEKLFF
.,TRBV7-3,.,TRBJ2-3,TGTGCCAGCAGCTTGAACGCGGCAGATACGCAGTATTTT,CASSLNAADTQYF
once,TRBV9,TRBD1,TRBJ2-5,TGTGCCAGCAGCGTAGAGGGGACAGGTGGGGAGACCCAGTACTTC,CASSVEGTGGETQYF
.,TRBV3-1/TRBV3-2,.,TRBJ2-6,TGTGCCAGCAGCCTGCGAGTTATCTCTGGGGCCAACGTCCTGACTTTC,CASSLRVISGANVLTF
.,TRBV5-8,TRBD1,TRBJ1-5,TGTGCCAGTACCCCCGGGACAGGGCTAAAACAGCCCCAGCATTTT,CASTPGTGLKQPQHF
once,TRBV7-6,.,TRBJ1-2,TGTGCCAGCAGCTTACAGCGGAGCTATGGCTACACCTTC,CASSLQRSYGYTF
.,TRBV15,.,TRBJ1-5,TGTGCCACCAGCAGAGATGTGGGTGGAGCTCAGCCCCAGCATTTT,CATSRDVGGAQPQHF
.,TRBV11-2,TRBD2,TRBJ2-7,TGTGCCAGCAGCTTGGATGGGGTAGCGGGGGCCTACGAGCAGTACTTC,CASSLDGVAGAYEQYF
.,TRBV19,TRBD1,TRBJ1-1,TGTGCCAGTAGCCCTCTCGGACAGGGTCATGAAGCTTTCTTT,CASSPLGQGHEAFF
.,TRBV2,.,TRBJ1-1,TGTGCCAGCAGTGAGGGCCCCCGACAGCTTCCAGCTTTCTTT,CASSEGPRQLPAFF
.,TRBV6-5,.,TRBJ1-2,TGTGCCAGCCCACCGACCCAGGGCCCCATCACCTTC,CASPPTQGPITF
.,TRBV18,TRBD1,TRBJ2-5,TGTGCCAGCTCACCGGACAGGCGAGGGCGGGAGACCCAGTACTTC,CASSPDRRGRETQYF